The T cell receptor (beta chain) described here comes from a study of cytomegalovirus exposure and HLA in healthy donors. On the study more broadly: A prior analysis found 117 million unique TCR beta sequences from approximately 190 million T cells. Ancestry clustering placed 81% of 300 to 400 genotyped donors in the Caucasian-associated cluster. Findings and caveats of the study: A highly shared variant cluster was judged a likely technical artifact. It was reported in a later analysis that an Asian-associated ancestry cluster showed fewer N-insertions than the roughly 660-donor mean.

The CDR3 consists of 14 residues. Germline lookup yields CDR1 SGDLS and CDR2 YYNGEE. V was pared by 3 bases and J by 3 bases, with 12 bases between. In the case of this clone: The antigen remains undetermined.

A multiplex PCR was run with 60 Vbeta primers and 13 Jbeta primers. TCRdb's copy holds only in-frame clones and misses some; the assay was immunoSEQ multiplex PCR. Seen here are 95,000 to 100,000 clones, around 86% observed once, and the top ten hold roughly 3.8%. Material: PBMCs. V gene TRBV9 combines with J gene TRBJ1-1, with D uncertain. This receptor was taken from a female donor in good health and CMV-seropositive. CDR3 coding DNA: TGTGCCAGCAGCGCCCCCGGGTCTCACACTGAAGCTTTCTTT. This translates into CASSAPGSHTEAFF.